Each of the 27 T cell receptor beta chains below was sequenced from the same sample in a study of siplizumab effects on memory and regulatory T cells. Generated by immunoSEQ multiplex PCR, the TCRdb table keeps only in-frame clones and is missing some. Of about 70,000 clones in the sample, around 90% are singletons; the top ten hold around 1.8%. Sequenced input: Tregs sorted from blood. The receptors here all came from a human donor in good health.

The CDR3 sequence is CSVDTGYYEQYF. The CDR3 nucleotides read TGCAGCGTTGATACAGGATACTACGAGCAGTACTTC. This chain joins TRBV29-1 and TRBJ2-7, with a tentative D call TRBD1 (5 bases). The CDR3 length is 12 residues. V lost 3 bases to trimming and J lost 3 bases, with 9 bases between them. Germline V gene data show CDR1 as SQVTM and CDR2 as ANQGSEA.

The chain recombines TRBV12-5 with TRBJ2-6, with D unclear. The V gene's germline CDR1 is LGHNT and CDR2 FRNRAP. V was trimmed by 6 bases and J by 2 bases, leaving 14 bases between them. The CDR3 sequence is 16 residues long. The CDR3 nucleotides are TGTGCTAGTGGCACTTGGGTGAGGACTGGGGCCAACGTCCTGACTTTC. The encoded protein is CASGTWVRTGANVLTF. Full variable domain (missing parts from reference TRBV12-5 and TRBJ2-6): DARVTQTPRHKVTEMGQEVTMRCQPILGHNTVFWYRQTMMQGLELLAYFRNRAPLDDSGMPKDRFSAEMPDATLATLKIQPSEPRDSAVYFCASGTWVRTGANVLTFGAGSRLTVL.

This chain connects TRBV10-3 to TRBJ2-5; D is ambiguous. The CDR3 spans 13 residues. The V and J ends lost 4 bases and 4 bases respectively, with 10 bases between them. The germline V gene has CDR1 ENHRY and CDR2 SYGVKD. CDR3 sequence (DNA): TGTGCCATCAGTGCCCAGGAAGGAGAGACCCAGTACTTC. Translated: CAISAQEGETQYF.

This clone was seen a few times. V and J are TRBV4-1 and TRBJ1-2, with no clear D. This CDR3 is 15 amino acids long. Per germline, CDR1 MGHRA and CDR2 YSYEKL. V was clipped by 0 bases and J by 4 bases, with 12 bases between them. The CDR3 DNA reads as TGCGCCAGCAGCCAAGATCTCAGGTCCCTCTATGGCTACACCTTC. This gives the protein CASSQDLRSLYGYTF.

The chain links TRBV12-5 to TRBJ1-1; 7 positions agree with TRBD1. CDR3 length: 16 amino acids. In germline, CDR1 is LGHNT, CDR2 FRNRAP. V lost 6 bases, J lost 0 bases, and 10 bases stayed unmatched. CDR3 loop: CASGRRQGSMNTEAFF. The CDR3 DNA follows: TGTGCTAGTGGACGTAGACAGGGATCCATGAACACTGAAGCTTTCTTT.

The chain recombines TRBV28 with TRBJ1-1, with TRBD1 identical over 7 bases. V trimming: 4 bases; J trimming: 8 bases; junction bases outside the gene matches: 4. The CDR3 sequence is 12 residues long. CDR1 is MDHEN and CDR2 is SYDVKM in the germline V gene. The CDR3 protein is CASSYRDSEAFF. The CDR3, as DNA: TGTGCCAGCAGTTACCGGGACAGCGAAGCTTTCTTT.

The chain is built from TRBV7-2 and TRBJ2-1; D is possibly TRBD2 (5 bases). V was cut by 2 bases and J by 10 bases, with 9 bases left in between. The CDR3 runs 12 residues. Per germline, CDR1 SGHTA and CDR2 FQGNSA. The CDR3 here is CASSLLRGEQFF. For the CDR3, the DNA is TGTGCCAGCAGCTTACTCCGGGGAGAGCAGTTCTTC. Full variable domain (remainder filled in from reference TRBV7-2 and TRBJ2-1): GAGVSQSPSNKVTEKGKDVELRCDPISGHTALYWYRQSLGQGLEFLIYFQGNSAPDKSGLPSDRFSAERTGGSVSTLTIQRTQQEDSAVYLCASSLLRGEQFFGPGTRLTVL.

The chain joins TRBV6-5 to TRBJ1-1; TRBD1 matches at 9 bases. Trimming took 5 bases from V and 4 from J; bases not matched to a gene: 2. Per the germline V gene, CDR1 is MNHEY and CDR2 is SVGAGI. The CDR3 consists of 13 residues. The CDR3 here is CASSKTGGTEAFF. The CDR3 region has the DNA TGTGCCAGCAGTAAGACAGGGGGCACTGAAGCTTTCTTT.

CDR3 nucleotide sequence: TGTGCCAGCAGTTATTCGGTATCCAGCGGGGCTTTCTTT. Amino acid sequence: CASSYSVSSGAFF. This chain joins TRBV6-5 and TRBJ1-1, with D uncertain. V was cut by 3 bases and J by 11 bases, with 16 bases left in between. This CDR3 has 13 amino acids. Germline assignment: CDR1 MNHEY and CDR2 SVGAGI.

The chain recombines TRBV5-1 with TRBJ2-1; TRBD1 might be the D (6 bases). The V end lost 4 bases, the J end lost 0 bases, and 11 bases lay between the germline ends. This CDR3 has 15 amino acids. Per the germline V gene, CDR1 is SGHRS and CDR2 is YFSETQ. CDR3 amino acids: CASSLQGSSYNEQFF. The CDR3 region has the DNA TGCGCCAGCAGCCTACAGGGCAGCTCCTACAATGAGCAGTTCTTC.

The gene calls are TRBV30 and TRBJ2-3, with D hard to call. Trimming pared 5 bases from V and 4 bases from J, leaving 10 bases between. Germline CDR1 GTSNPN, CDR2 SVGIG (reference sequence). CDR3 length: 12 residues. The CDR3 here is CAWAYYADTQYF. The CDR3 DNA follows: TGTGCCTGGGCCTATTATGCAGATACGCAGTATTTT.

The chain couples TRBV6-6 to TRBJ1-2; 10 bases fit TRBD1. The CDR3 consists of 15 residues. In germline, CDR1 is MNHNY, CDR2 SVGAGI (reference sequence). The junction had 7 bases not matched to a gene; V was cut back by 5 bases and J by 4 bases. The CDR3 DNA is TGTGCCAGCAGTCGCCGGGACAGGGGTGGCTATGGCTACACCTTC. It translates to CASSRRDRGGYGYTF.

This sequence joins TRBV30 and TRBJ2-5, with TRBD2 identical over 12 bases. Germline V CDR1 and CDR2: GTSNPN, SVGIG (reference sequence). The CDR3 runs 17 residues. The ends lost 2 bases at V and 2 bases at J; junction bases unmatched: 9. The CDR3 DNA sequence: TGTGCCTGGAGTCGGGGGGCTAGCGGGAGGGATCAAGAGACCCAGTACTTC. Translating gives CAWSRGASGRDQETQYF. The whole variable domain, filled in from reference TRBV30 and TRBJ2-5, reads SQTIHQWPATLVQPVGSPLSLECTVEGTSNPNLYWYRQAAGRGLQLLFYSVGIGQISSEVPQNLSASRPQDRQFILSSKKLLLSDSGFYLCAWSRGASGRDQETQYFGPGTRLLVL.

The gene calls are TRBV7-8 and TRBJ2-7, with a possible D match to TRBD2 (5 bases). V lost 1 base and J lost 10, with 14 bases in between. The CDR3 has 13 residues. Germline loops: CDR1 SGHVS, CDR2 FQNEAQ. CDR3 in DNA: TGTGCCAGCAGCTTAGGGCGGCGGGCCGCACAGTACTTC. Protein product: CASSLGRRAAQYF.

V usage is TRBV6-1 and J usage is TRBJ1-3; D remains ambiguous. Germline CDR1 and CDR2: MNHNS and SASEGT. The V gene lost 1 base and the J gene lost 4 bases, with 5 bases spanning the gap. This CDR3 contains 13 residues. The CDR3 DNA sequence: TGTGCCAGCAGTGAAGAAATGGGAAACACCATATATTTT. This encodes CASSEEMGNTIYF.

The V gene is TRBV6-1, the J gene TRBJ2-2, with D possibly TRBD2 on 5 matching bases. Deletions cut 11 bases from V and 5 bases from J, with 9 bases between. CDR3 size: 11 residues. CDR1 MNHNS and CDR2 SASEGT come from the germline V gene. CDR3 loop: CAARGTGELFF. The CDR3 nucleotides are TGTGCCGCCCGGGGAACCGGGGAGCTGTTTTTT.

The chain employs TRBV7-9 and TRBJ2-7; 7 positions agree with TRBD1. Germline-derived CDR1 and CDR2 are SEHNR and FQNEAQ (reference sequence). The CDR3 has 14 amino acids. Trimming removed 2 bases from V and 4 bases from J; junction bases left unmatched: 5. In DNA form, the CDR3 reads TGTGCCAGCAGCTTATCCGGGACAGTATACGAGCAGTACTTC. It yields the protein CASSLSGTVYEQYF.

The chain combines TRBV7-9 with TRBJ2-3, with 8 bases matching TRBD2. Germline V gene lookup returns CDR1 SEHNR and CDR2 FQNEAQ (reference sequence). J was trimmed by 5 bases and V by 5 bases; bases with no gene match: 15. The CDR3 sequence is 17 residues long. CDR3 nucleotide sequence: TGTGCCAGCAGCCGGGGGATAGCGGGACCCCCCGAAGATACGCAGTATTTT. Its protein is CASSRGIAGPPEDTQYF.

J is TRBJ1-2 and V is TRBV19; D unresolved. The CDR3 contains 12 residues. Germline loops: CDR1 LNHDA, CDR2 SQIVND (reference sequence). V shed 8 bases and J shed 1 base, with 8 bases lying between them. Here the CDR3 DNA reads TGTGCCAGTGAGGGAAGTAACTATGGCTACACCTTC. This codes for CASEGSNYGYTF.

The chain combines TRBV7-9 with TRBJ1-2; TRBD1 might be the D (5 bases). The V end was cut by 1 base, the J end by 6 bases, with 9 bases between. Germline lookup yields CDR1 SEHNR and CDR2 FQNEAQ (reference sequence). There are 13 residues in the CDR3. In nucleotides, the CDR3 is TGTGCCAGCAGCTTAGATTTAGGGGATGGCTACACCTTC. This sequence encodes CASSLDLGDGYTF.

V usage is TRBV5-6 and J usage is TRBJ2-3; D is unresolved. The CDR3 spans 12 residues. Germline CDR1 reads SGHDT; CDR2 reads YYEEEE. Trimming cost V 4 bases and J 2 bases, with 5 bases left between them. The CDR3 region is CASSPDTDTQYF. The DNA of the CDR3 is TGTGCCAGCAGCCCCGACACAGATACGCAGTATTTT.

In its sample, this clone was seen once. The V call is TRBV7-3, the J call TRBJ2-2, with 7 bases aligning to TRBD2. J lost 6 bases, V lost 3 bases, and 4 bases had no gene match. Germline V gene sequence: CDR1 SGHTA, CDR2 FQGTGA. The CDR3 spans 14 residues. The DNA of the CDR3 is TGTGCCAGCAGCTTGCGGGGAGGGGCCGGGGAGCTGTTTTTT. Amino acid sequence: CASSLRGGAGELFF. The whole variable domain, filled in from reference TRBV7-3 and TRBJ2-2, reads GAGVSQTPSNKVTEKGKYVELRCDPISGHTALYWYRQSLGQGPEFLIYFQGTGAADDSGLPNDRFFAVRPEGSVSTLKIQRTERGDSAVYLCASSLRGGAGELFFGEGSRLTVL.

The chain links TRBV5-4 to TRBJ2-7; D is ambiguous. Germline V gene sequence: CDR1 SGHNT, CDR2 YYREEE (reference sequence). The CDR3 totals 14 residues. Trimming left V 4 bases short and J 0 bases short, with 11 bases between. The CDR3 region has the DNA TGTGCCAGCAGCCCTTACTTGAGCTCCTACGAGCAGTACTTC. Translating gives CASSPYLSSYEQYF.

The V and J genes are TRBV18 and TRBJ2-1; the D gene could be TRBD1 or TRBD2 (5 bases each). The CDR3 runs to 12 residues. Per germline, CDR1 KGHSH and CDR2 LQKENI. Trimming removed 2 bases from V and 9 bases from J, with 8 bases in between. For the CDR3, the DNA is TGTGCCAGCTCACCAGGGGGTGTTGAGCAGTTCTTC. Its protein product is CASSPGGVEQFF. The full variable domain, completed using reference TRBV18 and TRBJ2-1, is NAGVMQNPRHLVRRRGQEARLRCSPMKGHSHVYWYRQLPEEGLKFMVYLQKENIIDESGMPKERFSAEFPKEGPSILRIQQVVRGDSAAYFCASSPGGVEQFFGPGTRLTVL.

The V and J genes are TRBV1 and TRBJ2-1; the D segment call TRBD2 is taken from the table without a DNA check. TRBV1 constitutes a pseudogene. The CDR3 consists of 17 residues. The CDR3: CTSSQPGLAGGPSGQFF. The CDR3 DNA is TGCACCAGCAGCCAACCCGGACTAGCGGGAGGGCCCTCTGGGCAGTTCTTC.

The rearrangement links TRBV4-2 to TRBJ2-7; D ambiguous. Trimming removed 10 bases at V and 3 bases at J, with 16 bases between. The CDR3 is 13 amino acids. Germline lookup yields CDR1 LGHNA and CDR2 YNFKEQ. In nucleotides, the CDR3 is TGTGCCACTTCCTCTCGGACGGACTACGAGCAGTACTTC. It codes for CATSSRTDYEQYF.

The chain carries TRBV6-6 and TRBJ2-7; D gene unclear. Germline V lookup: CDR1 MNHNY, CDR2 SVGAGI (reference sequence). The CDR3 is made up of 12 amino acids. The ends were cut back, 0 bases at V and 7 bases at J, with 7 bases in the middle. In DNA form, the CDR3 reads TGTGCCAGCAGTTACTCGGACGGGGAGCAGTACTTC. This gives the protein CASSYSDGEQYF.